Listed below are T cell receptor beta chains from one sample, sequenced in a study of shared clonotypes between healthy human individuals. Here immunoSEQ multiplex PCR was the method, and the copy in TCRdb shows in-frame clones only, minus some. The data contain over a million clones, just under 99% of them singletons. Sequencing was done on a sample of naive CD4+ T cells sorted from blood. These receptors originate from a young man in good health. Both conserved end residues are part of each CDR3. A D gene is named only where the DNA matches it firmly. Clone size is given for some rows only: seen once, a few or many times, or a class if the clone is expanded.

DNA: TGTGCCAGCAGTCCCCGGGCCTCGGACACTGAAGCTTTCTTT
CDR3: CASSPRASDTEAFF
size: .
length: 14
J: TRBJ1-1
V: TRBV6-6
D: .

DNA: TGTGCCAGTAGTATTCGGACTAGCGGGAGGAGGGATGAGCAGTTCTTC
CDR3: CASSIRTSGRRDEQFF
size: .
length: 16
J: TRBJ2-1
V: TRBV19
D: TRBD2

DNA: TGTGCCAGTAGTATAGGGGGGGCCTTGGACTCCTACGAGCAGTACTTC
CDR3: CASSIGGALDSYEQYF
size: .
length: 16
J: TRBJ2-7
V: TRBV19
D: .

DNA: TGCGCCAGCAGCTTGGAGGGTAGCGACGAGCAGTACTTC
CDR3: CASSLEGSDEQYF
size: .
length: 13
J: TRBJ2-7
V: TRBV5-1
D: .

DNA: TGTGCCAGCAGCTTGGGATCTAGTCGGGCGGGAGGATACAATGAGCAGTTCTTC
CDR3: CASSLGSSRAGGYNEQFF
size: .
length: 18
J: TRBJ2-1
V: TRBV5-4
D: TRBD2

DNA: TGTGCCACCAGCAGAGATTCGAACCGACGGCCCTACGAGCAGTACTTC
CDR3: CATSRDSNRRPYEQYF
size: .
length: 16
J: TRBJ2-7
V: TRBV15
D: .

DNA: TGTGCCAGCAGCGCCGGGACAGGGGGGTGGGAGCAGTACTTC
CDR3: CASSAGTGGWEQYF
size: .
length: 14
J: TRBJ2-7
V: TRBV9
D: TRBD1

DNA: TGTGCCAGCAGCCAAGCCCCTAGCTACGAGCAGTACTTC
CDR3: CASSQAPSYEQYF
size: .
length: 13
J: TRBJ2-7
V: TRBV4-2
D: .

DNA: TGCGCCAGCAGCAACCCGACCACAGATACGCAGTATTTT
CDR3: CASSNPTTDTQYF
size: .
length: 13
J: TRBJ2-3
V: TRBV5-1
D: .

DNA: TGTGCCAGCAGCTTGGTTCGCACAGATACGCAGTATTTT
CDR3: CASSLVRTDTQYF
size: .
length: 13
J: TRBJ2-3
V: TRBV5-4
D: .

DNA: TGTGCCAGCAGCCCTGGGACAGCCTTCAATCAGCCCCAGCATTTT
CDR3: CASSPGTAFNQPQHF
size: .
length: 15
J: TRBJ1-5
V: TRBV11-2
D: TRBD1

DNA: TGCAGCGTCGCGGGCCTTATGAACACTGAAGCTTTCTTT
CDR3: CSVAGLMNTEAFF
size: .
length: 13
J: TRBJ1-1
V: TRBV29-1
D: .

DNA: TGCGCCAGCAGCCAACTACCGGGACAGGCCTACGAGCAGTACTTC
CDR3: CASSQLPGQAYEQYF
size: .
length: 15
J: TRBJ2-7
V: TRBV4-1
D: TRBD1

DNA: TGCAGCGTTGGGGTTGGACAGGGGGTAGGAGAGACCCAGTACTTC
CDR3: CSVGVGQGVGETQYF
size: .
length: 15
J: TRBJ2-5
V: TRBV29-1
D: TRBD1

DNA: TGCGCCAGCAGTCAATCGAAGGACAGGCCCACCCCGTCATACGAGCAGTACTTC
CDR3: CASSQSKDRPTPSYEQYF
size: .
length: 18
J: TRBJ2-7
V: TRBV23-1
D: TRBD1

DNA: TGCGCCAGCAGCTTCCTAAGACTAGCGGGAGGGCTGGATGAGCAGTTCTTC
CDR3: CASSFLRLAGGLDEQFF
size: .
length: 17
J: TRBJ2-1
V: TRBV5-1
D: TRBD2

DNA: TGTGCCAGCAGCCCCCGACAGGGGGCGGCTTTACCATACTTC
CDR3: CASSPRQGAALPYF
size: .
length: 14
J: TRBJ2-7
V: TRBV11-2
D: TRBD1

DNA: TGTGCCAGCTCACCACTCCAGGGGGCGATCCACGAGCAGTACTTC
CDR3: CASSPLQGAIHEQYF
size: .
length: 15
J: TRBJ2-7
V: TRBV18
D: TRBD1

DNA: TGTGCCATCAGGGATATACTAGTTGGGACCTCCTACGAGCAGTACTTC
CDR3: CAIRDILVGTSYEQYF
size: .
length: 16
J: TRBJ2-7
V: TRBV10-3
D: .

DNA: TGTGCCAGCAGGGGACTAGGGGCTGGCTACACCTTC
CDR3: CASRGLGAGYTF
size: .
length: 12
J: TRBJ1-2
V: TRBV6-6
D: .

DNA: TGTGCCAGCAGTTGGGACCTACCCTACGAGCAGTACTTC
CDR3: CASSWDLPYEQYF
size: .
length: 13
J: TRBJ2-7
V: TRBV28
D: .

DNA: TGTGCCAGCAGCTTTCGACAGTTTATGGGGGAGCTGTTTTTT
CDR3: CASSFRQFMGELFF
size: .
length: 14
J: TRBJ2-2
V: TRBV11-2
D: .

DNA: TGCACCAGCAGCCCCGGGAGGGCCTTCAGTGAGCAGTTCTTC
CDR3: CTSSPGRAFSEQFF
size: .
length: 14
J: TRBJ2-1
V: TRBV1
D: .

DNA: TGTGCCAGCTCACCATTAGGGGGCGCTCAATCAGATACGCAGTATTTT
CDR3: CASSPLGGAQSDTQYF
size: .
length: 16
J: TRBJ2-3
V: TRBV18
D: TRBD1

DNA: TGTGCCAGCTCACTGGGACAGGCCGATGAAAAACTGTTTTTT
CDR3: CASSLGQADEKLFF
size: .
length: 14
J: TRBJ1-4
V: TRBV18
D: TRBD1

DNA: TGCGCCAGCAGCCATCCCCTGCGGAGCGGGAGGGATAATGAGCAGTTCTTC
CDR3: CASSHPLRSGRDNEQFF
size: .
length: 17
J: TRBJ2-1
V: TRBV4-1
D: TRBD2

DNA: TGTGCCAGCAGTGTAATAAGACAGGGGGCGGGCGGGGAGCTGTTTTTT
CDR3: CASSVIRQGAGGELFF
size: once
length: 16
J: TRBJ2-2
V: TRBV2
D: TRBD1

DNA: TGCGCCAGCGGGACAGGGAACATGAACACTGAAGCTTTCTTT
CDR3: CASGTGNMNTEAFF
size: .
length: 14
J: TRBJ1-1
V: TRBV5-1
D: TRBD1

DNA: TGTGCCAGCAGCCGAGGGGACAGGAGAGACGGGGAGACCCAGTACTTC
CDR3: CASSRGDRRDGETQYF
size: .
length: 16
J: TRBJ2-5
V: TRBV7-7
D: TRBD1

DNA: TGCGCCAGCAGCTTGGCGGAAGGGAGGGCAGATACGCAGTATTTT
CDR3: CASSLAEGRADTQYF
size: .
length: 15
J: TRBJ2-3
V: TRBV5-1
D: TRBD2

DNA: TGTGCCAGCTCACCAAGCGCTCCGGGACGGATCCTCAACACTGAAGCTTTCTTT
CDR3: CASSPSAPGRILNTEAFF
size: .
length: 18
J: TRBJ1-1
V: TRBV18
D: .

DNA: TGTGCCAGCAGTTGGGACAGGGGCGCAGAGACCCAGTACTTC
CDR3: CASSWDRGAETQYF
size: once
length: 14
J: TRBJ2-5
V: TRBV27
D: TRBD1

DNA: TGTGCCAGCTCACCAAACGCAGATACGCAGTATTTT
CDR3: CASSPNADTQYF
size: .
length: 12
J: TRBJ2-3
V: TRBV18
D: .

DNA: TGTGCCAGCAGTGAATCAGTAGGGCTCTATGGCTACACCTTC
CDR3: CASSESVGLYGYTF
size: .
length: 14
J: TRBJ1-2
V: TRBV6-1
D: .

DNA: TGTGCCAGCTCACCGAGTAGGGGGGGATCCTACGAGCAGTACTTC
CDR3: CASSPSRGGSYEQYF
size: once
length: 15
J: TRBJ2-7
V: TRBV18
D: .

DNA: TGTGCCAGCAGCTTAGACAGGGGGCTATACAATGAGCAGTTCTTC
CDR3: CASSLDRGLYNEQFF
size: .
length: 15
J: TRBJ2-1
V: TRBV7-2
D: TRBD1

DNA: TGCGCCAGCAGCTTGGCGGGGCGGGACACTGAAGCTTTCTTT
CDR3: CASSLAGRDTEAFF
size: .
length: 14
J: TRBJ1-1
V: TRBV5-1
D: .

DNA: TGTGCCAGCAGTTTGGGGGACAGATTCCAATCTGGAAACACCATATATTTT
CDR3: CASSLGDRFQSGNTIYF
size: .
length: 17
J: TRBJ1-3
V: TRBV28
D: TRBD1

DNA: TGTGCCAGCAGCAAGAGCAGGGGTGGAGGAAACACCATATATTTT
CDR3: CASSKSRGGGNTIYF
size: .
length: 15
J: TRBJ1-3
V: TRBV5-6
D: .

DNA: TGTGCCAGCAGCCTAGCCTCGGGACAGGGGAACAATGAGCAGTTCTTC
CDR3: CASSLASGQGNNEQFF
size: .
length: 16
J: TRBJ2-1
V: TRBV5-4
D: TRBD1